The rows below give T cell receptor beta chains drawn from one sample of a study of shared clonotypes between healthy human individuals. Some clones are missing from TCRdb's copy, which holds only in-frame ones; the method was immunoSEQ multiplex PCR. The sample carries around 450,000 clones, about 76% recorded once. The sequenced sample consisted of PBMCs. These receptors all come from a woman aged 40 to 55 in good health. Some clones in this sample may be carry-over from other donors' samples. Each CDR3 is given with its conserved first and last residue. Fields, in order: J gene, V gene, clone size, D gene, CDR3 protein, CDR3 DNA. A D gene is named only where the DNA matches it firmly. Size values are once, few and many counts, or a class for expanded clones, and some rows have none.

J: TRBJ2-1
V: TRBV28
size: .
D: .
CDR3: CASRVSYNEQFF
DNA: TGTGCCAGCAGGGTTTCCTACAATGAGCAGTTCTTC

J: TRBJ2-7
V: TRBV27
size: .
D: TRBD1
CDR3: CASSSRQGGSYEQYF
DNA: TGTGCCAGCAGTTCCCGACAGGGGGGTTCCTACGAGCAGTACTTC

J: TRBJ1-1
V: TRBV7-3
size: once
D: TRBD1
CDR3: CASSLQGQGKSEAFF
DNA: TGTGCCAGCAGCTTACAGGGACAGGGAAAGTCCGAAGCTTTCTTT

J: TRBJ2-7
V: TRBV6-5
size: .
D: .
CDR3: CASSYSQGTYEQYF
DNA: TGTGCCAGCAGTTACTCGCAGGGGACTTACGAGCAGTACTTC

J: TRBJ2-5
V: TRBV29-1
size: .
D: TRBD1
CDR3: CSVAGQTYQETQYF
DNA: TGCAGCGTTGCGGGACAGACGTACCAAGAGACCCAGTACTTC

J: TRBJ2-1
V: TRBV29-1
size: .
D: TRBD2
CDR3: CSYRGGSYNEQFF
DNA: TGCAGCTACCGGGGGGGCTCCTACAATGAGCAGTTCTTC

J: TRBJ1-1
V: TRBV6-5
size: once
D: .
CDR3: CASSYHRWDTEAFF
DNA: TGTGCCAGCAGTTACCACAGGTGGGACACTGAAGCTTTCTTT

J: TRBJ1-5
V: TRBV30
size: .
D: .
CDR3: CAWSVRGLFNQPQHF
DNA: TGTGCCTGGAGTGTACGGGGACTCTTCAATCAGCCCCAGCATTTT

J: TRBJ2-5
V: TRBV28
size: .
D: .
CDR3: CASSFPRGGWETQYF
DNA: TGTGCCAGCAGTTTCCCAAGGGGGGGGTGGGAGACCCAGTACTTC

J: TRBJ1-5
V: TRBV30
size: .
D: .
CDR3: CAWSRGSNQPQHF
DNA: TGTGCCTGGAGTCGGGGGAGCAATCAGCCCCAGCATTTT

J: TRBJ2-1
V: TRBV18
size: .
D: .
CDR3: CASSPSGNEQFF
DNA: TGTGCCAGCTCACCTAGCGGCAATGAGCAGTTCTTC

J: TRBJ2-7
V: TRBV7-2
size: .
D: TRBD1
CDR3: CASSSGTGTYEQYF
DNA: TGTGCCAGCAGCTCCGGGACAGGTACTTACGAGCAGTACTTC

J: TRBJ2-1
V: TRBV27
size: .
D: .
CDR3: CASSQSRDTLGTQQFF
DNA: TGTGCCAGCAGCCAGTCCCGGGACACCCTGGGGACACAGCAGTTCTTC

J: TRBJ2-7
V: TRBV9
size: medium-sized
D: TRBD1
CDR3: CASSTQGVPYEQYF
DNA: TGTGCCAGCAGCACACAGGGGGTACCCTACGAGCAGTACTTC

J: TRBJ1-2
V: TRBV6-5
size: .
D: .
CDR3: CASSYSRSVGYTF
DNA: TGTGCCAGCAGTTACTCGCGGTCAGTTGGCTACACCTTC

J: TRBJ1-1
V: TRBV27
size: few
D: .
CDR3: CASSLVPGYMNTEAFF
DNA: TGTGCCAGCAGTTTAGTGCCCGGTTACATGAACACTGAAGCTTTCTTT

J: TRBJ1-3
V: TRBV5-8
size: .
D: .
CDR3: CASSLVTGSGNTIYF
DNA: TGTGCCAGCAGCTTGGTCACGGGCTCTGGAAACACCATATATTTT

J: TRBJ1-1
V: TRBV28
size: .
D: .
CDR3: CASSPPHDEAFF
DNA: TGTGCCAGCAGTCCACCACACGATGAAGCTTTCTTT

J: TRBJ2-1
V: TRBV29-1
size: .
D: TRBD1
CDR3: CSVTGVRQGRNNEQFF
DNA: TGCAGCGTGACCGGGGTTAGACAGGGGCGGAACAATGAGCAGTTCTTC

J: TRBJ2-2
V: TRBV6-5
size: .
D: .
CDR3: CASRGGGELFF
DNA: TGTGCCAGCAGGGGTGGGGGGGAGCTGTTTTTT

J: TRBJ1-1
V: TRBV11-2
size: few
D: TRBD1
CDR3: CASSSSDRANTEAFF
DNA: TGTGCCAGCAGCTCCTCGGACAGGGCAAACACTGAAGCTTTCTTT

J: TRBJ2-3
V: TRBV7-3
size: .
D: TRBD1
CDR3: CASSFGTGDTQYF
DNA: TGTGCCAGCAGCTTCGGGACAGGAGATACGCAGTATTTT

J: TRBJ2-7
V: TRBV28
size: few
D: .
CDR3: CASCAGGGSAYEQYF
DNA: TGTGCCAGCTGTGCCGGAGGGGGGAGTGCCTACGAGCAGTACTTC

J: TRBJ2-3
V: TRBV4-3
size: .
D: .
CDR3: CASSQEWDTDTQYF
DNA: TGCGCCAGCAGCCAAGAGTGGGACACAGATACGCAGTATTTT

J: TRBJ1-1
V: TRBV7-2
size: few
D: .
CDR3: CASSRSNLNTEAFF
DNA: TGTGCCAGCAGCCGAAGTAACCTGAACACTGAAGCTTTCTTT

J: TRBJ1-2
V: TRBV7-8
size: .
D: .
CDR3: CASSPQENYGYTF
DNA: TGTGCCAGCAGCCCACAGGAGAACTATGGCTACACCTTC

J: TRBJ2-1
V: TRBV7-9
size: once
D: .
CDR3: CASSLARRGQLQFF
DNA: TGTGCCAGCAGCTTAGCGCGCCGGGGGCAGTTGCAGTTCTTC

J: TRBJ2-7
V: TRBV19
size: .
D: .
CDR3: CASRDTSYEQYF
DNA: TGTGCCAGCCGGGACACCTCCTACGAGCAGTACTTC

J: TRBJ2-3
V: TRBV7-2
size: .
D: TRBD1
CDR3: CASSPNGQATDTQYF
DNA: TGTGCCAGCAGCCCCAATGGACAGGCAACAGATACGCAGTATTTT

J: TRBJ2-5
V: TRBV19
size: .
D: .
CDR3: CASSIPGLAGETQYF
DNA: TGTGCCAGTAGTATCCCCGGGCTAGCTGGGGAGACCCAGTACTTC

J: TRBJ2-7
V: TRBV27
size: .
D: .
CDR3: CASATYRAYEQYF
DNA: TGTGCCAGCGCTACCTATCGGGCGTACGAGCAGTACTTC

J: TRBJ2-7
V: TRBV7-8
size: .
D: .
CDR3: CASSLAGTSYEQYF
DNA: TGTGCCAGCAGCTTAGCGGGGACCTCCTACGAGCAGTACTTC

J: TRBJ2-3
V: TRBV11-3
size: .
D: .
CDR3: CASSRLFTDTQYF
DNA: TGTGCCAGCAGTAGGTTGTTCACAGATACGCAGTATTTT

J: TRBJ2-5
V: TRBV29-1
size: few
D: .
CDR3: CSVEELFSQETQYF
DNA: TGCAGCGTTGAGGAGCTTTTTTCCCAAGAGACCCAGTACTTC

J: TRBJ2-4
V: TRBV13
size: .
D: TRBD2
CDR3: CASSLHQGGTSGRSDGTKNIQYF
DNA: TGTGCCAGCAGCCTCCATCAGGGGGGGACTAGCGGGAGGAGTGACGGTACCAAAAACATTCAGTACTTC

J: TRBJ2-3
V: TRBV10-1
size: .
D: .
CDR3: CASSEAGIFGTDTQYF
DNA: TGCGCCAGCAGTGAGGCGGGGATCTTCGGCACAGATACGCAGTATTTT

J: TRBJ2-1
V: TRBV9
size: .
D: TRBD2
CDR3: CASSVGETSPTRRQFF
DNA: TGTGCCAGCAGCGTAGGTGAGACTAGCCCCACGCGGCGGCAGTTCTTC

J: TRBJ2-1
V: TRBV5-1
size: .
D: .
CDR3: CASSWRVSYNEQFF
DNA: TGCGCCAGCAGCTGGCGGGTCTCCTACAATGAGCAGTTCTTC

J: TRBJ1-2
V: TRBV30
size: .
D: .
CDR3: CAWSNGPYDGYTF
DNA: TGTGCCTGGAGCAACGGACCGTATGATGGCTACACCTTC

J: TRBJ2-2
V: TRBV28
size: .
D: TRBD2
CDR3: CASIFSGRGRAGELFF
DNA: TGTGCCAGCATCTTTAGCGGGAGAGGAAGGGCCGGGGAGCTGTTTTTT

J: TRBJ1-1
V: TRBV28
size: few
D: .
CDR3: CASSFPGPNTDAFF
DNA: TGTGCCAGCAGTTTTCCGGGACCGAACACTGACGCTTTCTTT

J: TRBJ2-7
V: TRBV6-6
size: few
D: .
CDR3: CASGKGSYEQYF
DNA: TGTGCCAGCGGAAAGGGCTCCTACGAGCAGTACTTC

J: TRBJ2-5
V: TRBV9
size: .
D: .
CDR3: CASSVGLAGETQYF
DNA: TGTGCCAGCAGCGTCGGTCTAGCAGGAGAGACCCAGTACTTC

J: TRBJ1-2
V: TRBV29-1
size: few
D: TRBD1
CDR3: CSVEGQGHGYTF
DNA: TGCAGCGTTGAAGGACAGGGTCATGGCTACACCTTC

J: TRBJ2-1
V: TRBV4-1
size: .
D: TRBD2
CDR3: CASSLSGRADNEQFF
DNA: TGCGCCAGCAGCCTTAGCGGGAGGGCCGACAATGAGCAGTTCTTC

J: TRBJ1-2
V: TRBV15
size: many
D: .
CDR3: CATSRDSFSREHGYTF
DNA: TGTGCCACCAGCAGAGATTCTTTTTCCAGGGAGCATGGCTACACCTTC

J: TRBJ2-7
V: TRBV5-1
size: .
D: .
CDR3: CASSLVGGYEQYF
DNA: TGCGCCAGCAGCTTAGTCGGGGGCTACGAGCAGTACTTC

J: TRBJ2-3
V: TRBV27
size: .
D: .
CDR3: CASSWTDATDTQYF
DNA: TGTGCCAGCAGTTGGACCGACGCAACAGATACGCAGTATTTT

J: TRBJ2-7
V: TRBV30
size: .
D: .
CDR3: CAWSVLGGRSYEQYF
DNA: TGTGCCTGGAGTGTACTTGGGGGCAGGTCCTACGAGCAGTACTTC

J: TRBJ2-3
V: TRBV5-1
size: .
D: TRBD2
CDR3: CASSFGMTSGVTDTQYF
DNA: TGCGCCAGCAGCTTCGGAATGACTAGCGGGGTCACAGATACGCAGTATTTT